These T cell receptor beta chains were read from a single sample in a study of tumor and adjacent non-tumor tissue in lung cancer. TCRdb reprocessed the multiplex PCR reads with MiXCR, giving one entry per CDR3 protein. Altogether approximately 100,000 distinct CDR3 sequences are present, roughly 74% being singletons, with the ten largest covering under 45%. Sample: lung tumor tissue. These receptors came from a woman aged 60-75 years with non-small cell lung cancer. The CDR3 runs from the conserved cysteine through the conserved F or W. D genes are given only for firm matches. Clone size is not always given. Where it is, it says once, few, many or a class for expanded clones.

14	many	TRBV6-2/TRBV6-3	TRBD1	TRBJ1-1	CASIAQGSKTEAFF	TGTGCCAGCATAGCACAGGGGAGTAAGACTGAGGCTTTCTTT
17	once	TRBV10-3	-	TRBJ1-1	CAISGSMGLTLETEAFF	TGTGCCATCAGTGGGTCAATGGGACTTACTTTAGAGACTGAAGCTTTCTTT
13	-	TRBV6-5	-	TRBJ2-3	CASCYPDTHTQYF	TGTGCCAGCTGTTACCCCGATACACATACGCAGTATTTT
17	-	TRBV11-2	-	TRBJ1-4	CASSLDSRGRTNEKRFF	TGTGCCAGCAGCTTAGATTCGAGGGGACGAACTAATGAAAAACGGTTTTTT
17	-	TRBV20-1	TRBD1	TRBJ1-5	CRARSLPRTGTVHPQHF	TGCAGAGCTAGATCATTACCCCGGACAGGGACGGTACACCCCCAGCATTTT
13	-	TRBV4-2	-	TRBJ2-2	CASSQPNTGGLFF	TGTGCCAGCAGCCAACCGAACACTGGGGGGCTGTTTTTT
17	-	TRBV12-3/TRBV12-4	TRBD1	TRBJ1-6	CTSSLGWTGSYNSPVHF	TGTACCAGCAGTTTGGGGTGGACAGGCTCCTATAATTCACCCGTCCACTTT
14	-	TRBV6-1	TRBD2	TRBJ2-7	CDSRAGLAYYEQYF	TGTGACAGCAGAGCGGGACTAGCCTACTACGAGCAGTACTTC
16	-	TRBV6-1	-	TRBJ1-2	CTSSEMRAGANYGYTF	TGTACCAGCAGTGAAATGAGGGCAGGGGCCAACTATGGCTACACCTTC
14	-	TRBV11-2	-	TRBJ1-3	CASSLDPSGNTIYF	TGTGCCAGCAGCTTAGACCCCTCTGGAAACACCATATATTTT
11	-	TRBV20-1	-	TRBJ2-2	CSARGTGELFF	TGCAGTGCGAGGGGCACCGGGGAGCTGTTTTTT
14	-	TRBV6-1	TRBD2	TRBJ2-1	CTSTPSGDYNEQFF	TGTACCAGTACGCCTAGCGGGGACTACAATGAGCAGTTCTTC
15	-	TRBV10-3	-	TRBJ1-3	CAIEPGLDTGNTIYF	TGTGCCATCGAGCCAGGGTTGGATACTGGAAACACCATATATTTT
17	many	TRBV20-1	TRBD2	TRBJ2-2	CSARGTSGGSNTGELFF	TGCAGTGCTAGAGGGACTAGCGGGGGGTCGAACACCGGGGAGCTGTTTTTT
13	-	TRBV11-2	-	TRBJ2-1	CAGSLTRVGEQFF	TGCGCCGGCAGTTTAACTCGAGTAGGTGAGCAGTTCTTC
17	few	TRBV28	-	TRBJ2-7	CASRLIGSQGTAYEQYF	TGTGCCAGCAGGCTAATAGGGAGCCAGGGTACTGCCTACGAGCAGTACTTC
14	few	TRBV28	TRBD2	TRBJ2-2	CASLAGGDTGELFF	TGTGCCTCTCTAGCGGGAGGGGACACCGGGGAGCTGTTTTTT
15	many	TRBV9	-	TRBJ2-3	CASSLGQPYTDTQYF	TGTGCCAGCAGCCTAGGACAGCCTTACACAGATACGCAGTATTTT
13	many	TRBV6-2/TRBV6-3	-	TRBJ1-2	CASRSDRKEGYTF	TGTGCCAGCCGCTCGGACCGAAAGGAGGGCTACACCTTC
9	few	TRBV28	-	TRBJ2-5	CDMGETQYF	TGTGACATGGGGGAGACCCAGTACTTC
14	-	TRBV20-1	-	TRBJ2-3	CSAVWGQGTDTHYF	-
15	-	TRBV20-1	-	TRBJ2-7	CNARDIGSNVHEQYF	TGCAATGCTAGAGATATAGGGTCAAATGTCCACGAGCAGTACTTC